This T cell receptor (beta chain) was retrieved from a study of identical twins. Study-level findings and limits: Alpha sequences out of frame and shared by twins had excess low generation probability.

The CDR3 contains 15 residues. Trimming took off 5 bases at V and 1 base at J, with 13 bases between the two ends. CDR1 is LNHNV, CDR2 YYDKDF, per germline (reference sequence). Unique molecular identifiers were in the cDNA, with template-switch universal primer binding. Each CDR3 protein is one row after TCRdb ran MiXCR on the 5' RACE reads. In the table there are about 450,000 distinct CDR3 sequences, around 20% of which are singletons. This clonotype was seen more than once but under ten times. The antigen is unknown. The sequence derives from a man aged 45-65 years in good health. This rearrangement joins TRBV15 to TRBJ2-3; D is unclear. Sequenced input: naive T cells sorted from blood. CDR3 region: CATSPGGIRTDTQYF. CDR3 nucleotides: TGTGCCACCAGCCCCGGCGGCATTCGCACAGATACGCAGTATTTT.